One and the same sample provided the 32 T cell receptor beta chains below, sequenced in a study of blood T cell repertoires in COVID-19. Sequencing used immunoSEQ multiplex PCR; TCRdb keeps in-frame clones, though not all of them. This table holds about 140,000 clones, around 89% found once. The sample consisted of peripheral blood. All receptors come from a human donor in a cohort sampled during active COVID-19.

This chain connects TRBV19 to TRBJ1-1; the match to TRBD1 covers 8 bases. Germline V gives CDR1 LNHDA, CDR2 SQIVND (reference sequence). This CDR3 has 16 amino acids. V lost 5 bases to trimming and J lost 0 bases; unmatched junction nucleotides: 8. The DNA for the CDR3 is TGTGCCAGTAGTTCCCAGACAGGGGCTATGAACACTGAAGCTTTCTTT. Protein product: CASSSQTGAMNTEAFF.

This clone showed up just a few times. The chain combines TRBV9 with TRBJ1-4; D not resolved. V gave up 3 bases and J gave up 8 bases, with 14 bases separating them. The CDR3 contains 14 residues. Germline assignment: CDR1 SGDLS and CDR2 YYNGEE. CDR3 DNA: TGTGCCAGCAGCGGAGGAGGTGTAGGCGAAAAACTGTTTTTT. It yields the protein CASSGGGVGEKLFF. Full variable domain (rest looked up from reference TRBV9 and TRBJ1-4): DSGVTQTPKHLITATGQRVTLRCSPRSGDLSVYWYQQSLDQGLQFLIQYYNGEERAKGNILERFSAQQFPDLHSELNLSSLELGDSALYFCASSGGGVGEKLFFGSGTQLSVL.

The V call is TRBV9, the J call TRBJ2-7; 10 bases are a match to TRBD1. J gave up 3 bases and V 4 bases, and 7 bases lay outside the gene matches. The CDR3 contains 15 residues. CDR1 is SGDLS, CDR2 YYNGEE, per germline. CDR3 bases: TGTGCCAGCAGCTCCAGAGGACAGGGGGACTACGAGCAGTACTTC. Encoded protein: CASSSRGQGDYEQYF.

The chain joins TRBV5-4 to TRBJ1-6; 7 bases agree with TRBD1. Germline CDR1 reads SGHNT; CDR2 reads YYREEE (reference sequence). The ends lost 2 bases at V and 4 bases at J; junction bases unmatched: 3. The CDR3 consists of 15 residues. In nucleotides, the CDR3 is TGTGCCAGCAGCTTAGGGGGACAGTATAATTCACCCCTCCACTTT. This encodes CASSLGGQYNSPLHF. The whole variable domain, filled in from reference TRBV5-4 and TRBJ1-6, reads ETGVTQSPTHLIKTRGQQVTLRCSSQSGHNTVSWYQQALGQGPQFIFQYYREEENGRGNFPPRFSGLQFPNYSSELNVNALELDDSALYLCASSLGGQYNSPLHFGNGTRLTVT.

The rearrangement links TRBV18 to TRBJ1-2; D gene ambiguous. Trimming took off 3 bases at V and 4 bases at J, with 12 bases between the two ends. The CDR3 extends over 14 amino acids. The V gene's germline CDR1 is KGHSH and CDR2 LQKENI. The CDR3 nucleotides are TGTGCCAGCTCACCGCCAGGTACTTCCTATGGCTACACCTTC. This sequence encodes CASSPPGTSYGYTF.

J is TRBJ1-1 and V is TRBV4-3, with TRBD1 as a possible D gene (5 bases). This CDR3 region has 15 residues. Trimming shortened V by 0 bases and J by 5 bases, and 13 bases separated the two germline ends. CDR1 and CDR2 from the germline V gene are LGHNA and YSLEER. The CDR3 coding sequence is TGCGCCAGCAGCCAAGATGGGCAGGGCTATACTGAAGCTTTCTTT. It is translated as CASSQDGQGYTEAFF.

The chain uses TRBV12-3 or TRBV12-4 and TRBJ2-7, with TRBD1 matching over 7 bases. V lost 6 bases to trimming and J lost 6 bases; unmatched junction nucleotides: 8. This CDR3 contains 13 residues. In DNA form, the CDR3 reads TGTGCCAGCAGAGCAATCAACAGGGGCGAGCAGTACTTC. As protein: CASRAINRGEQYF.

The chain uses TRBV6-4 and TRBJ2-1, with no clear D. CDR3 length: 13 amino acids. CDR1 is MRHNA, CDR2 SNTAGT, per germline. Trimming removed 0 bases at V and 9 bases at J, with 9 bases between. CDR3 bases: TGTGCCAGCAGTGACTCGGCAACCGCTGAGCAGTTCTTC. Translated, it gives CASSDSATAEQFF.

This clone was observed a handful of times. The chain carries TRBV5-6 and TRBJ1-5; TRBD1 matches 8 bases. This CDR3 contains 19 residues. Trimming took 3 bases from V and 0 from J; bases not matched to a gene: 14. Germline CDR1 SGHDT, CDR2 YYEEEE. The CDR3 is CASSSTRTGRRNSNQPQHF. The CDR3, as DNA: TGTGCCAGCAGCTCCACCCGGACAGGGAGACGTAATAGCAATCAGCCCCAGCATTTT.

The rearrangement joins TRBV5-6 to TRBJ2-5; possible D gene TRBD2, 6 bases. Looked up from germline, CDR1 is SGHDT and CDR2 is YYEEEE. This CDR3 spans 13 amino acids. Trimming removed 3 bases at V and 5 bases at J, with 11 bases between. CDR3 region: CASSYSGTETQYF. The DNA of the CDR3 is TGTGCCAGCAGCTATTCAGGGACTGAGACCCAGTACTTC.

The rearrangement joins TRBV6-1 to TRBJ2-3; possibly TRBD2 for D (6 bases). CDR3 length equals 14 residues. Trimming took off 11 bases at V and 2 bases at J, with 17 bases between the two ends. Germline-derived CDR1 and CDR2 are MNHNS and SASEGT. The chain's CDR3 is CASEGRDSTDTQYF. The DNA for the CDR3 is TGTGCCTCCGAAGGGCGGGACTCCACAGATACGCAGTATTTT.

The CDR3 spells CASSLSDPAGRETQYF. The DNA of the CDR3 is TGTGCCAGCAGTTTGTCCGACCCCGCCGGGAGGGAGACCCAGTACTTC. The V call is TRBV27, the J call TRBJ2-5; the match to TRBD2 covers 7 bases. This CDR3 comprises 16 residues. Unmatched junction bases numbered 12, after V lost 3 bases and J lost 5 bases. Germline V lookup: CDR1 MNHEY, CDR2 SMNVEV (reference sequence).

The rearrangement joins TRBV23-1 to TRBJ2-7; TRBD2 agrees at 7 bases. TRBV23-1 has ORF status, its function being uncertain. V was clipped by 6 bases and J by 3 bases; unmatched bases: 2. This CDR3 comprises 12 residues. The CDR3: CASRQRGYEQYF. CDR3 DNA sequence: TGCGCCAGCAGACAGCGGGGCTACGAGCAGTACTTC.

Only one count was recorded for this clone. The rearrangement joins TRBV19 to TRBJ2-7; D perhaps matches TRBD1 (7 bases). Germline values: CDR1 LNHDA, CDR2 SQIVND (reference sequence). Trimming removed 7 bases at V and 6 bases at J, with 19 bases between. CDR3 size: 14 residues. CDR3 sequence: CASNPTPGGGEQYF. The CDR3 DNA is TGTGCCAGTAATCCCACCCCAGGGGGAGGCGAGCAGTACTTC.

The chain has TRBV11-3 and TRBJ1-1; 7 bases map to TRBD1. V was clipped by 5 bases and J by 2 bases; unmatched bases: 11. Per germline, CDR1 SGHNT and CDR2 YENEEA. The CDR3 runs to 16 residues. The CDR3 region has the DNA TGTGCCAGCAGCGGACAGGTCACAGAACTTAACACTGAAGCTTTCTTT. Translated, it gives CASSGQVTELNTEAFF.

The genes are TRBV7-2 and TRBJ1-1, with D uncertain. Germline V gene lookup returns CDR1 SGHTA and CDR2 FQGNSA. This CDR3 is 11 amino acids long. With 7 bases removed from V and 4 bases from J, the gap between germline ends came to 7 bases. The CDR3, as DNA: TGTGCCAGCAACCCGAGCACTGAAGCTTTCTTT. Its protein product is CASNPSTEAFF.

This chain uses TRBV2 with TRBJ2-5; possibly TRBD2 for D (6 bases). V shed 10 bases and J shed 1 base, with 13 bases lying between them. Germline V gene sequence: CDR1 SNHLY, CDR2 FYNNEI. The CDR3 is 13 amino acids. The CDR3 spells CATRMGLQETQYF. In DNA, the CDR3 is TGTGCCACTCGGATGGGACTCCAAGAGACCCAGTACTTC.

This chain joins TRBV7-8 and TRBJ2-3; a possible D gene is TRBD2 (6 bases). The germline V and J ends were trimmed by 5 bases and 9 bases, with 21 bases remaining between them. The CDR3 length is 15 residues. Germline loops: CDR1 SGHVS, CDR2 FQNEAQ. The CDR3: CASSPQGAREATQYF. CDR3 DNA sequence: TGTGCCAGCAGCCCCCAAGGGGCTAGGGAGGCAACGCAGTATTTT.

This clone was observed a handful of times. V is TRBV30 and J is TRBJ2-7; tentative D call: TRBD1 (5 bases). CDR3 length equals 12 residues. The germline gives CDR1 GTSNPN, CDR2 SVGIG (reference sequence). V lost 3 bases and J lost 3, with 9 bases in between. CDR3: CAWRFDSYEQYF. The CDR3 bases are TGTGCCTGGAGATTTGACAGCTACGAGCAGTACTTC.

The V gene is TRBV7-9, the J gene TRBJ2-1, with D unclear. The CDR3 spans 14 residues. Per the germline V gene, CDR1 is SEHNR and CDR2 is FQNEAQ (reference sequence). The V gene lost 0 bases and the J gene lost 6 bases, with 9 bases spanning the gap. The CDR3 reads CASSLASLINEQFF. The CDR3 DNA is TGTGCCAGCAGCTTAGCGAGTCTTATCAATGAGCAGTTCTTC.

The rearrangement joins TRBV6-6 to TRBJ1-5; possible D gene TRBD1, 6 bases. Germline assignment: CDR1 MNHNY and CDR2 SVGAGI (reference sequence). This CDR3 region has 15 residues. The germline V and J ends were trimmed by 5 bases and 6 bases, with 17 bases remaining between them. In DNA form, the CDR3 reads TGTGCCAGCAGTCAAGGAGGGGGGGGGATTCAGCCCCAGCATTTT. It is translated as CASSQGGGGIQPQHF.

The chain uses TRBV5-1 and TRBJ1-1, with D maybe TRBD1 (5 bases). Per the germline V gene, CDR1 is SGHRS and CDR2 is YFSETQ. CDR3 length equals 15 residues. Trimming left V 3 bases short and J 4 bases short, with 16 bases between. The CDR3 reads CASSSLGGGFTEAFF. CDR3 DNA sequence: TGCGCCAGCAGCTCCCTCGGGGGGGGGTTCACTGAAGCTTTCTTT.

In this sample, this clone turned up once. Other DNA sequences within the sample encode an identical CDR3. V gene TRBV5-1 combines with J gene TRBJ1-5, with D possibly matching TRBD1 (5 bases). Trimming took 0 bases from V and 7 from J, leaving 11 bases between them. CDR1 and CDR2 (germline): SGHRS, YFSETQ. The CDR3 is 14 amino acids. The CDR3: CASSLEGAGQPQHF. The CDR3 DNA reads TGCGCCAGCAGCTTGGAAGGGGCCGGGCAGCCCCAGCATTTT.

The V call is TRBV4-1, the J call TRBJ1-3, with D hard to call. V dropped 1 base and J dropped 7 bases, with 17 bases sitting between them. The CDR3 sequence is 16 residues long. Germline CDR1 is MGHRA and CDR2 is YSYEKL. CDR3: CASSQGAQPQVNTIYF. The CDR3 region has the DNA TGCGCCAGCAGCCAAGGGGCCCAGCCACAAGTGAACACCATATATTTT.

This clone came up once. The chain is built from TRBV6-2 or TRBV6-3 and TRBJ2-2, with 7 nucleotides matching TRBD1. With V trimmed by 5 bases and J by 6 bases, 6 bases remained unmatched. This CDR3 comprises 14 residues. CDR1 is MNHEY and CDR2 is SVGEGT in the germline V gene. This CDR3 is CASSQKTGSGELFF. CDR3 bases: TGTGCCAGCAGTCAGAAGACAGGGTCCGGGGAGCTGTTTTTT.

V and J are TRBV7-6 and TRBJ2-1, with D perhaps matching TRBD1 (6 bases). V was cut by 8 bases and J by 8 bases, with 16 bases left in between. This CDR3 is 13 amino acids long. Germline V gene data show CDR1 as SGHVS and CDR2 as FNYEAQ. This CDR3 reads CASGPGTIDEQFF. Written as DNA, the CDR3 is TGTGCCAGCGGACCTGGGACAATCGATGAGCAGTTCTTC.

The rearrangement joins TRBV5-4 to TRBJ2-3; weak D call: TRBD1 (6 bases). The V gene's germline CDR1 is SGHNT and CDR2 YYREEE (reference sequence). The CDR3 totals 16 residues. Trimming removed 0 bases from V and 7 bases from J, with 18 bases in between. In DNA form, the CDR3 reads TGTGCCAGCAGCTTGGTTCATAGGACAGACGTGAATACGCAGTATTTT. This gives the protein CASSLVHRTDVNTQYF.

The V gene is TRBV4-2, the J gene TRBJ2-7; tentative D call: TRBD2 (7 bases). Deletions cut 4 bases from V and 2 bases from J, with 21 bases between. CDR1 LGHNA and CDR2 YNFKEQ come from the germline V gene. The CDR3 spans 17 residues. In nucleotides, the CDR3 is TGTGCCAGCAGCCCAGGGCCCCTGGGAGGGGGGGCCTACGAGCAGTACTTC. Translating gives CASSPGPLGGGAYEQYF.

The CDR3: CASSQSTGTISNQPQHF. The CDR3 DNA reads as TGTGCCAGCAGCCAATCGACAGGGACCATTAGCAATCAGCCCCAGCATTTT. V is TRBV3-1 (or the pseudogene TRBV3-2) and J is TRBJ1-5; 7 bases align to TRBD1. Germline CDR1 LGHDT, CDR2 YNNKEL (reference sequence). CDR3 length: 17 amino acids. J gave up 0 bases and V 2 bases, and 7 bases lay outside the gene matches.

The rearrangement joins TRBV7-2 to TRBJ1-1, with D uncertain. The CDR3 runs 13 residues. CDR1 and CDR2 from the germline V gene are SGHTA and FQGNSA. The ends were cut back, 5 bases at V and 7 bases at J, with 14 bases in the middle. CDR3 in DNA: TGTGCCAGCAGCCTTTGGGAGACGGTTGAAGCTTTCTTT. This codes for CASSLWETVEAFF.

Here the CDR3 reads CASAAGNTDTQYF. CDR3 DNA sequence: TGTGCCAGCGCAGCGGGGAACACAGATACGCAGTATTTT. The chain joins TRBV19 to TRBJ2-3, with 7 nucleotides matching TRBD2. This CDR3 region has 13 residues. Germline V gives CDR1 LNHDA, CDR2 SQIVND (reference sequence). V gave up 9 bases and J gave up 2 bases; unmatched junction bases: 5.

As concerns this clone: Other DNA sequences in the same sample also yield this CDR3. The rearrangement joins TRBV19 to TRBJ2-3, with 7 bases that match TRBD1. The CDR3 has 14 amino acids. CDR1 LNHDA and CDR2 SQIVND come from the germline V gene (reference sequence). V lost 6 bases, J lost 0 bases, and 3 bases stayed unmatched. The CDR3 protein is CASSRTGSTDTQYF. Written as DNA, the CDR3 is TGTGCCAGTAGCCGGACAGGCAGCACAGATACGCAGTATTTT.